This paragraph covers one T cell receptor (beta chain) sequence. Its antigen is unidentified. Being one base from a much bigger clone, this may be a read error. After constant-region reverse-primer amplification, full-length variable regions underwent semi-nested PCR with Nested Universal Primer A. TCRdb reprocessed the 5' RACE reads with MiXCR, giving one entry per CDR3 protein. The sample contains more than 8,500 distinct CDR3 sequences, roughly 25% of which appear only once. Study results and limitations: Whole repertoires were not studied in the larger cohort, only one V-J beta rearrangement. Greatest tumor Treg TCR overlap was with tumor naive CD4+ cells.

The germline gives CDR1 SGHVS, CDR2 FNYEAQ. The V gene lost 1 base and the J gene lost 1 base, with 15 bases spanning the gap. The CDR3 length is 17 residues. Treg sorting used a CD4+CD25+CD127-/low gate. This chain joins TRBV7-6 and TRBJ2-3; D is unresolved. The clonotype comes from a female donor with breast cancer. The specimen sequenced was Tregs sorted from blood. The CDR3 DNA is TGTGCCAGCAGCTTAGGCTCGCGAGGCTCGTGCACAGATACGCAGTATTTT. Encoded protein: CASSLGSRGSCTDTQYF.